Reported below is one T cell receptor beta chain. This CDR3 region has 13 residues. Germline loops: CDR1 SNHLY, CDR2 FYNNEI. V lost 7 bases to trimming and J lost 3 bases, with 12 bases between them. The sample comes from a study of metastatic and nonmetastatic thyroid tumors. In the study overall: Malignant and benign thyroid patients had repertoires compared in peripheral blood and tumor or nodule tissue.

All patients were treatment-naive before thyroid surgery. TCRdb re-processed the PCR reads through MiXCR. The sample records roughly 28,000 clones, roughly 17% being singletons. The chain couples TRBV2 to TRBJ1-2, with D perhaps TRBD1 (6 bases). This TCR was recovered from a female donor with papillary thyroid cancer or a benign thyroid nodule (not recorded which). Some clones in this sample may be carry-over from other donors' samples. Sequencing was done on a sample of blood. CDR3 DNA sequence: TGTGCCAGCACTCCGGGACAAGACTATGGCTACACCTTC. Residues: CASTPGQDYGYTF.